Only one count was recorded for the clone carrying this T cell receptor (beta chain). Other DNA sequences from this sample encode an identical CDR3 as well. The sample comes from a study of cytomegalovirus exposure and HLA in healthy donors. PCR was performed using 60 Vbeta and 13 Jbeta primers. Sequencing used immunoSEQ multiplex PCR; TCRdb keeps in-frame clones, though not all of them. The sample has fewer than 70,000 clones; approximately 70% are singletons. This CDR3 has 13 residues. Germline V CDR1 and CDR2: MNHNS, SASEGT. J gave up 1 base and V 8 bases, and 2 bases lay outside the gene matches. Sample: PBMCs. The chain links TRBV6-1 to TRBJ2-7; 10 bases match TRBD1. The sequence was obtained from a male donor in good health and CMV-seropositive. This CDR3 reads CASGTGVSYEQYF. In DNA form, the CDR3 reads TGTGCCAGCGGGACAGGGGTTTCCTACGAGCAGTACTTC.